This TCR beta chain was observed in a study of T cell repertoires in cytomegalovirus infection. Study-wide findings and caveats: HLA-C-restricted TCR beta clonotypes specific for CMV led the ex vivo response.

TCRdb fed the reads into MiXCR, producing one record per CDR3 protein. The sample yields roughly 730,000 distinct CDR3 sequences, about 30% seen once. V dropped 5 bases and J dropped 4 bases, with 11 bases sitting between them. CDR1 is MNHNS, CDR2 SASEGT, per germline. This CDR3 is built from 13 residues. This clonotype was picked up a small number of times. Its antigen is still unknown. The TCR originated in a human donor in good health (CMV status not recorded). Some clones in this sample may be carry-over from other donors' samples. This chain uses TRBV6-1 with TRBJ1-2, with D possibly matching TRBD1 (6 bases). Sequences were derived from cultured PBMCs, sampled from culture after CMV antigen stimulation. CDR3 region: CASSKGHSYGYTF. As DNA, the CDR3 is TGTGCCAGCAGTAAGGGACACTCCTATGGCTACACCTTC.